Presented here are 9 T cell receptor beta chains from one specimen sequenced in a study of blood T cell repertoires in COVID-19. Some clones are missing from TCRdb's copy, which holds only in-frame ones; the method was immunoSEQ multiplex PCR. The sample records more than 150,000 clones, about 83% being singletons. The sample comprised peripheral blood. The receptors stem from a woman older than 75 with acute or convalescent COVID-19.

The V call is TRBV19, the J call TRBJ2-2; 7 bases agree with TRBD1. V lost 6 bases to trimming and J lost 7 bases; unmatched junction nucleotides: 11. The CDR3 runs 15 residues. Germline CDR1 LNHDA, CDR2 SQIVND (reference sequence). CDR3 residues: CASSRDSFRGGELFF. The CDR3 nucleotides read TGTGCCAGTAGCCGGGACAGCTTTAGGGGCGGGGAGCTGTTTTTT. Drawing the rest from reference TRBV19 and TRBJ2-2, the complete variable domain is DGGITQSPKYLFRKEGQNVTLSCEQNLNHDAMYWYRQDPGQGLRLIYYSQIVNDFQKGDIAEGYSVSREKKESFPLTVTSAQKNPTAFYLCASSRDSFRGGELFFGEGSRLTVL.

J is TRBJ2-7 and V is TRBV7-9; TRBD2 might be the D (5 bases). The germline CDR1 and CDR2 sequences are SEHNR and FQNEAQ (reference sequence). The CDR3 runs 19 residues. The ends were cut back, 0 bases at V and 1 base at J, with 22 bases in the middle. As DNA, the CDR3 is TGTGCCAGCAGCTTAGCCCTCAACCCAGCCCGGACTGTGTCCTACGAGCAGTACTTC. Residues: CASSLALNPARTVSYEQYF.

The V gene is TRBV2, the J gene TRBJ1-1; 8 bases are a match to TRBD1. CDR1 and CDR2 (germline): SNHLY, FYNNEI. The CDR3 runs to 15 residues. The junction had 11 bases not matched to a gene; V was cut back by 6 bases and J by 5 bases. The CDR3 bases are TGTGCCAGCAGAGCAAGGACAGGGACCAATACTGAAGCTTTCTTT. Translation: CASRARTGTNTEAFF.

The table lists this clone with a few counts. CDR3 protein: CASSVQNTGELFF. CDR3 nucleotides: TGCGCCAGCAGCGTACAAAACACCGGGGAGCTGTTTTTT. The rearrangement uses TRBV5-1 and TRBJ2-2; the D is unclear. The CDR3 length is 13 residues. CDR1 is SGHRS and CDR2 is YFSETQ in the germline V gene. V lost 4 bases to trimming and J lost 2 bases, with 6 bases between them.

The rearrangement links TRBV7-9 to TRBJ2-3, with a tentative D call TRBD2 (6 bases). In germline, CDR1 is SEHNR, CDR2 FQNEAQ (reference sequence). V was shortened by 0 bases and J by 4 bases, with 14 bases between the two germline ends. This CDR3 has 16 amino acids. As DNA, the CDR3 is TGTGCCAGCAGCTTAGCAACTATCGGGGGTGCAGATACGCAGTATTTT. Residues: CASSLATIGGADTQYF.

As concerns this clone: Other DNA sequences in this specimen translate into the identical CDR3. This chain connects TRBV6-5 to TRBJ1-6, with unresolved D. This CDR3 region has 16 residues. Germline lookup yields CDR1 MNHEY and CDR2 SVGAGI. V lost 0 bases, J lost 0 bases, and 6 bases lay in between. CDR3 nucleotides: TGTGCCAGCAGTTACTCGAGTAGCTCCTATAATTCACCCCTCCACTTT. It is translated as CASSYSSSSYNSPLHF.

This chain links TRBV7-8 with TRBJ1-1; 8 bases map to TRBD1. Germline CDR1 and CDR2: SGHVS and FQNEAQ. After removal of 3 bases from V and 0 bases from J, the junction contained 0 bases not matched to a gene. CDR3 length equals 14 residues. The CDR3 sequence: CASSLTGVNTEAFF. CDR3 nucleotides: TGTGCCAGCAGCTTGACAGGGGTGAACACTGAAGCTTTCTTT.

This chain uses TRBV28 with TRBJ1-2, with a tentative D call TRBD1 (5 bases). Between the trimmed V and J ends, which lost 2 bases and 8 bases, there was a span of 12 bases. Germline V gene sequence: CDR1 MDHEN, CDR2 SYDVKM. There are 13 residues in the CDR3. CDR3 sequence reads: CASSLPPGVGYTF. CDR3 DNA: TGTGCCAGCAGTTTACCCCCGGGGGTGGGCTACACCTTC.

The chain links TRBV19 to TRBJ1-1, with a tentative D call TRBD1 (6 bases). CDR3 length: 15 residues. Trimming pared 4 bases from V and 1 base from J, leaving 13 bases between. Germline V lookup: CDR1 LNHDA, CDR2 SQIVND (reference sequence). The CDR3 nucleotides read TGTGCCAGTAGTAGCCCGGGACACCCGAACACTGAAGCTTTCTTT. This translates into CASSSPGHPNTEAFF.